The clone carrying this TCR beta chain occurred many times. Template-switch 5'RACE cDNA synthesis added a 10-nucleotide unique molecular identifier. MiXCR, run by TCRdb on the 5' RACE reads, gives a single entry per CDR3 protein. Of approximately 50,000 distinct CDR3 sequences in the sample, around 10% were seen once. The ends lost 6 bases at V and 9 bases at J; junction bases unmatched: 5. Germline V gives CDR1 SGHRS, CDR2 YFSETQ. CDR3 length: 14 amino acids. This record belongs to a study of neurological immune-mediated disorders. Material for sequencing was PBMCs. This receptor was obtained from a man between 65 and 79 years old with HTLV-1-associated myelopathy (HAM/TSP). The chain joins TRBV5-1 to TRBJ2-5, with 16 bases aligning to TRBD2. DNA of the CDR3: TGCGCCAGCAACAAAGGGACTAGCGGGAGGGCCCAGTACTTC. Its protein is CASNKGTSGRAQYF.